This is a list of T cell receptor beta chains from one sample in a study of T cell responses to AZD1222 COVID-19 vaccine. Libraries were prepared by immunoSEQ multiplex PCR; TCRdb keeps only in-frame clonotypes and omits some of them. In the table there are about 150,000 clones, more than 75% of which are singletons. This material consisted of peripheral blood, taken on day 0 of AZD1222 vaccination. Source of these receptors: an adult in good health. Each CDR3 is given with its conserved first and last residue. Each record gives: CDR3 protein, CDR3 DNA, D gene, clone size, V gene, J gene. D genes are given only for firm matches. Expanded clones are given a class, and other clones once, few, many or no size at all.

CDR3aa: CASSLVQGPGEKLFF; CDR3nt: TGTGCCAGCAGCTTAGTTCAGGGGCCGGGTGAAAAACTGTTTTTT; d_gene: NA; abundance: NA; v_gene: TRBV7-9; j_gene: TRBJ1-4
CDR3aa: CASSQGWGGWTDTQYF; CDR3nt: TGCGCCAGCAGCCAAGGCTGGGGGGGTTGGACAGATACGCAGTATTTT; d_gene: TRBD2; abundance: NA; v_gene: TRBV4-1; j_gene: TRBJ2-3
CDR3aa: CASSRGGDTEAFF; CDR3nt: TGTGCCAGCTCCCGGGGGGGGGACACTGAAGCTTTCTTT; d_gene: NA; abundance: NA; v_gene: TRBV18; j_gene: TRBJ1-1
CDR3aa: CASSLAWSSGSELHETQYF; CDR3nt: TGCGCCAGCAGCTTGGCGTGGTCTAGCGGGAGTGAACTTCATGAGACCCAGTACTTC; d_gene: TRBD2; abundance: NA; v_gene: TRBV5-1; j_gene: TRBJ2-5
CDR3aa: CASSLDGNTIYF; CDR3nt: TGTGCCAGCAGCTTAGATGGAAACACCATATATTTT; d_gene: NA; abundance: NA; v_gene: TRBV5-4; j_gene: TRBJ1-3
CDR3aa: CASIGLAGGQQETQYF; CDR3nt: TGTGCCAGCATTGGATTAGCGGGGGGGCAACAAGAGACCCAGTACTTC; d_gene: NA; abundance: NA; v_gene: TRBV21-1; j_gene: TRBJ2-5
CDR3aa: CASSIISGGPDTQYF; CDR3nt: TGTGCCAGCAGCATCATTAGCGGGGGCCCAGATACGCAGTATTTT; d_gene: TRBD2; abundance: NA; v_gene: TRBV25-1; j_gene: TRBJ2-3
CDR3aa: CASSQDRSGGDEKLFF; CDR3nt: TGCGCCAGCAGCCAAGATCGATCAGGGGGCGATGAAAAACTGTTTTTT; d_gene: TRBD1; abundance: NA; v_gene: TRBV4-3; j_gene: TRBJ1-4
CDR3aa: CASSLGLGIIEQYF; CDR3nt: TGTGCCAGCAGTTTAGGTCTAGGAATTATAGAGCAGTACTTC; d_gene: NA; abundance: NA; v_gene: TRBV28; j_gene: TRBJ2-7
CDR3aa: CSVLTGGQPEAFF; CDR3nt: TGCAGCGTTTTGACAGGGGGACAACCTGAAGCTTTCTTT; d_gene: TRBD1; abundance: NA; v_gene: TRBV29-1; j_gene: TRBJ1-1
CDR3aa: CASSYSGWRYEQYF; CDR3nt: TGTGCCAGCAGTTACAGCGGTTGGCGCTACGAGCAGTACTTC; d_gene: NA; abundance: NA; v_gene: TRBV6-2/TRBV6-3; j_gene: TRBJ2-7
CDR3aa: CASSFSEVTNRMNLAFF; CDR3nt: TGTGCCAGCAGCTTTAGTGAAGTAACAAACCGTATGAACCTGGCTTTCTTT; d_gene: NA; abundance: NA; v_gene: TRBV7-3; j_gene: TRBJ1-1
CDR3aa: CASSVDGGNYEQYF; CDR3nt: TGTGCCAGCAGCGTAGACGGGGGTAACTACGAGCAGTACTTC; d_gene: NA; abundance: few; v_gene: TRBV9; j_gene: TRBJ2-7
CDR3aa: CASSLKGRYEQFF; CDR3nt: TGTGCCAGCAGCTTAAAGGGTAGGTATGAGCAGTTCTTC; d_gene: NA; abundance: NA; v_gene: TRBV11-2; j_gene: TRBJ2-1
CDR3aa: CASSLAARPTGELFF; CDR3nt: TGTGCCAGCAGTTTAGCGGCCCGTCCCACCGGGGAGCTGTTTTTT; d_gene: NA; abundance: NA; v_gene: TRBV27; j_gene: TRBJ2-2
CDR3aa: CASRVQGGSYGYTF; CDR3nt: TGTGCCAGCCGGGTACAGGGTGGTTCATATGGCTACACCTTC; d_gene: NA; abundance: NA; v_gene: TRBV6-5; j_gene: TRBJ1-2
CDR3aa: CASSDLGARTGTQYF; CDR3nt: TGTGCCAGCAGCGACCTCGGGGCACGCACTGGGACCCAGTACTTC; d_gene: NA; abundance: NA; v_gene: TRBV7-2; j_gene: TRBJ2-5
CDR3aa: CASSSHEAFF; CDR3nt: TGTGCCAGCAGTTCCCATGAAGCTTTCTTT; d_gene: NA; abundance: NA; v_gene: TRBV28; j_gene: TRBJ1-1
CDR3aa: CASSREPGGQYF; CDR3nt: TGTGCCAGCAGTCGCGAACCGGGAGGGCAGTACTTC; d_gene: TRBD2; abundance: few; v_gene: TRBV2; j_gene: TRBJ2-7
CDR3aa: CASHVEGRPEAFF; CDR3nt: TGCGCCAGCCATGTGGAGGGTAGGCCTGAAGCTTTCTTT; d_gene: NA; abundance: NA; v_gene: TRBV5-1; j_gene: TRBJ1-1
CDR3aa: CASSPHRDGVQPQHF; CDR3nt: TGTGCCAGCAGTCCCCACAGGGACGGTGTTCAGCCCCAGCATTTT; d_gene: NA; abundance: NA; v_gene: TRBV27; j_gene: TRBJ1-5
CDR3aa: CASSLRGGTQYF; CDR3nt: TGTGCCAGCAGTTTGAGGGGGGGGACCCAGTACTTC; d_gene: NA; abundance: NA; v_gene: TRBV6-5; j_gene: TRBJ2-5
CDR3aa: CASSRGLAGGTDTQYF; CDR3nt: TGTGCCAGCAGCCGGGGACTAGCGGGAGGCACAGATACGCAGTATTTT; d_gene: TRBD2; abundance: NA; v_gene: TRBV7-9; j_gene: TRBJ2-3
CDR3aa: CASSRGQGGSEQYF; CDR3nt: TGTGCCAGCAGCCGAGGACAGGGTGGAAGCGAGCAGTACTTC; d_gene: TRBD1; abundance: NA; v_gene: TRBV3-1/TRBV3-2; j_gene: TRBJ2-7
CDR3aa: CASSRGATNTEAFF; CDR3nt: TGTGCCAGTAGTAGGGGGGCCACAAACACTGAAGCTTTCTTT; d_gene: NA; abundance: NA; v_gene: TRBV19; j_gene: TRBJ1-1
CDR3aa: CASKTVYRYNSPLHF; CDR3nt: TGTGCCAGCAAGACAGTCTATAGATATAATTCACCCCTCCACTTT; d_gene: NA; abundance: once; v_gene: TRBV6-5; j_gene: TRBJ1-6
CDR3aa: CASSLAGQAWGYTF; CDR3nt: TGTGCCAGCAGCTTAGCGGGACAGGCGTGGGGCTACACCTTC; d_gene: TRBD1; abundance: NA; v_gene: TRBV7-8; j_gene: TRBJ1-2
CDR3aa: CASNQGIGDEQFF; CDR3nt: TGTGCCAGCAACCAGGGGATCGGGGATGAGCAGTTCTTC; d_gene: NA; abundance: NA; v_gene: TRBV9; j_gene: TRBJ2-1
CDR3aa: CASSLPGHQRTYGYTF; CDR3nt: TGTGCCAGCAGCTTGCCGGGACACCAACGTACCTATGGCTACACCTTC; d_gene: NA; abundance: NA; v_gene: TRBV7-2; j_gene: TRBJ1-2
CDR3aa: CASRGLPETQYF; CDR3nt: TGTGCCAGCAGAGGACTACCAGAGACCCAGTACTTC; d_gene: NA; abundance: NA; v_gene: TRBV11-2; j_gene: TRBJ2-5
CDR3aa: CASSQNRGQPQHF; CDR3nt: TGTGCCAGCAGCCAAAACAGGGGTCAGCCCCAGCATTTT; d_gene: TRBD1; abundance: NA; v_gene: TRBV4-2; j_gene: TRBJ1-5
CDR3aa: CASSEIQGSNQPQHF; CDR3nt: TGTGCCAGTAGTGAGATACAGGGAAGCAATCAGCCCCAGCATTTT; d_gene: NA; abundance: NA; v_gene: TRBV19; j_gene: TRBJ1-5
CDR3aa: CASTGGINANTGELFF; CDR3nt: TGTGCCAGCACCGGGGGGATCAACGCGAACACCGGGGAGCTGTTTTTT; d_gene: TRBD2; abundance: NA; v_gene: TRBV2; j_gene: TRBJ2-2
CDR3aa: CASRQGALFQPQHF; CDR3nt: TGTGCCAGCCGACAGGGCGCCTTATTCCAGCCCCAGCATTTT; d_gene: TRBD1; abundance: NA; v_gene: TRBV19; j_gene: TRBJ1-5
CDR3aa: CASSLKPNTGELFF; CDR3nt: TGTGCCAGCAGCTTAAAACCGAACACCGGGGAGCTGTTTTTT; d_gene: NA; abundance: NA; v_gene: TRBV7-3; j_gene: TRBJ2-2
CDR3aa: CASSQGGRAGGEQFF; CDR3nt: TGCGCCAGCAGCCAAGGTGGGAGGGCCGGGGGTGAGCAGTTCTTC; d_gene: TRBD2; abundance: NA; v_gene: TRBV4-3; j_gene: TRBJ2-1
CDR3aa: CASSDREVGSGNTIYF; CDR3nt: TGTGCCAGCAGCGACAGGGAGGTCGGGTCTGGAAACACCATATATTTT; d_gene: NA; abundance: NA; v_gene: TRBV9; j_gene: TRBJ1-3
CDR3aa: CASSKQPSSYEQYF; CDR3nt: TGTGCCAGCAGTAAACAGCCGAGCTCCTACGAGCAGTACTTC; d_gene: NA; abundance: NA; v_gene: TRBV6-5; j_gene: TRBJ2-7
CDR3aa: CASMQASGEPYEQYF; CDR3nt: TGTGCCAGCATGCAAGCTAGCGGGGAGCCCTACGAGCAGTACTTC; d_gene: TRBD2; abundance: NA; v_gene: TRBV27; j_gene: TRBJ2-7
CDR3aa: CASSFGISGNTIYF; CDR3nt: TGTGCCAGCAGCTTTGGGATCTCTGGAAACACCATATATTTT; d_gene: NA; abundance: NA; v_gene: TRBV7-2; j_gene: TRBJ1-3
CDR3aa: CASSLGGNQFF; CDR3nt: TGTGCCAGCAGTCTGGGGGGAAACCAGTTCTTC; d_gene: NA; abundance: NA; v_gene: TRBV25-1; j_gene: TRBJ2-1
CDR3aa: CASKDGINTGELFF; CDR3nt: TGTGCCAGCAAGGACGGAATCAACACCGGGGAGCTGTTTTTT; d_gene: NA; abundance: NA; v_gene: TRBV7-9; j_gene: TRBJ2-2
CDR3aa: CASSPTGSSVNTEAFF; CDR3nt: TGTGCCAGCAGCCCCACCGGGTCTAGCGTGAACACTGAAGCTTTCTTT; d_gene: NA; abundance: NA; v_gene: TRBV9; j_gene: TRBJ1-1
CDR3aa: CATRGGTGDGRNGYTF; CDR3nt: TGTGCCACCAGGGGGGGGACAGGGGATGGGCGGAATGGCTACACCTTC; d_gene: TRBD1; abundance: NA; v_gene: TRBV25-1; j_gene: TRBJ1-2
CDR3aa: CASSYSVGVTYEQYF; CDR3nt: TGTGCCAGCAGTTACTCGGTCGGGGTTACCTACGAGCAGTACTTC; d_gene: NA; abundance: NA; v_gene: TRBV6-2/TRBV6-3; j_gene: TRBJ2-7
CDR3aa: CASTSGQGTIAYGYTF; CDR3nt: TGTGCCAGCACCTCGGGACAGGGAACTATTGCCTATGGCTACACCTTC; d_gene: TRBD1; abundance: NA; v_gene: TRBV9; j_gene: TRBJ1-2
CDR3aa: CASPRPGPKDNEQFF; CDR3nt: TGCGCCAGCCCCCGACCGGGTCCTAAGGACAATGAGCAGTTCTTC; d_gene: NA; abundance: NA; v_gene: TRBV10-1; j_gene: TRBJ2-1
CDR3aa: CASSWGLAGNTGELFF; CDR3nt: TGTGCCAGCAGCTGGGGACTAGCGGGTAACACCGGGGAGCTGTTTTTT; d_gene: TRBD2; abundance: NA; v_gene: TRBV7-2; j_gene: TRBJ2-2
CDR3aa: CASSLRDRVYEQYF; CDR3nt: TGTGCCAGCAGCCTCCGGGACAGGGTCTACGAGCAGTACTTC; d_gene: TRBD1; abundance: once; v_gene: TRBV13; j_gene: TRBJ2-7
CDR3aa: CATSRAGLAGHNEQFF; CDR3nt: TGTGCCACCAGCAGAGCGGGACTAGCGGGGCACAATGAGCAGTTCTTC; d_gene: TRBD2; abundance: NA; v_gene: TRBV15; j_gene: TRBJ2-1
CDR3aa: CASSQALTGLPWGEQFF; CDR3nt: TGTGCCAGCAGCCAAGCTCTAACAGGGCTCCCCTGGGGTGAGCAGTTCTTC; d_gene: NA; abundance: NA; v_gene: TRBV3-1/TRBV3-2; j_gene: TRBJ2-1
CDR3aa: CASSLGPSEAFF; CDR3nt: TGTGCCAGCAGCTTGGGACCGTCCGAAGCTTTCTTT; d_gene: NA; abundance: NA; v_gene: TRBV7-9; j_gene: TRBJ1-1
CDR3aa: CASSFPNQPQHF; CDR3nt: TGTGCCAGCAGTTTCCCCAATCAGCCCCAGCATTTT; d_gene: NA; abundance: NA; v_gene: TRBV28; j_gene: TRBJ1-5
CDR3aa: CSARRGNGYTF; CDR3nt: TGCAGTGCTAGAAGGGGTAATGGCTACACCTTC; d_gene: NA; abundance: once; v_gene: TRBV20-1; j_gene: TRBJ1-2
CDR3aa: CASSQGWPGSSYEQYF; CDR3nt: TGCGCCAGCAGCCAAGGATGGCCAGGGAGCTCCTACGAGCAGTACTTC; d_gene: NA; abundance: few; v_gene: TRBV4-1; j_gene: TRBJ2-7
CDR3aa: CASSPRTSSYNEQFF; CDR3nt: TGTGCCAGCAGCCCCCGGACTAGCTCCTACAATGAGCAGTTCTTC; d_gene: TRBD2; abundance: once; v_gene: TRBV9; j_gene: TRBJ2-1
CDR3aa: CASSPTVTYEQYF; CDR3nt: TGCGCCAGCAGCCCCACCGTTACCTACGAGCAGTACTTC; d_gene: NA; abundance: NA; v_gene: TRBV4-1; j_gene: TRBJ2-7
CDR3aa: CASSTHQGQETQYF; CDR3nt: TGTGCCAGCAGTACACATCAGGGCCAAGAGACCCAGTACTTC; d_gene: NA; abundance: NA; v_gene: TRBV28; j_gene: TRBJ2-5
CDR3aa: CASSLDRVSSEQYF; CDR3nt: TGTGCCAGCAGTCTGGACAGGGTTTCGAGCGAGCAGTACTTC; d_gene: TRBD1; abundance: NA; v_gene: TRBV2; j_gene: TRBJ2-7